Below, one T cell receptor beta chain is given with its context. The antigen remains unidentified. Clones were sequenced by immunoSEQ multiplex PCR, and TCRdb holds only the in-frame ones, with some missing. This table holds more than 2 million clones, about 94% found once. From CD4+ cells came CD45RA+ naive and CD45RA-negative memory subsets. The data originate from a study of shared clonotypes between healthy human individuals. Germline V gives CDR1 SGHDT, CDR2 YYEEEE. The V gene lost 0 bases and the J gene lost 6 bases, with 13 bases spanning the gap. The CDR3 totals 15 residues. Study results and limitations: Some clonotypes were shared by all four sorted-subset donors, while others were not shared. The non-shared ones had lower generation probabilities than the shared ones.

The sequencing sample was made of naive CD4+ T cells sorted from blood. Subset noted: CD45RA+ positively selected. The chain uses TRBV5-6 and TRBJ1-3; a weak D match, TRBD1 (5 bases). The sequence came from a man between 18 and 35 years old in good health. CDR3 region: CASSLVAGPENTIYF. The CDR3 coding sequence is TGTGCCAGCAGCTTGGTGGCAGGGCCAGAAAACACCATATATTTT.